This T cell receptor beta chain was sequenced in a study of CD8 T cells in Susac syndrome. In the study overall: There were 5 or 6 sequenced Susac syndrome patients with active disease and under 10 in remission.

As judged by recently defined diagnostic criteria, patients with Susac syndrome had definite or probable disease. The RNA, about 0.45 to 1 ug, was put through reverse transcription using random hexamers. TCRdb fed the immunoSEQ multiplex PCR reads into MiXCR, producing one record per CDR3 protein. The sample holds over 150,000 distinct CDR3 sequences; 85% to 95% are singletons and the top ten take around 0.094%. Germline V gene data show CDR1 as MNHEY and CDR2 as SVGEGT. CDR3 length: 14 amino acids. Trimming shortened V by 6 bases and J by 0 bases, and 11 bases separated the two germline ends. Sequenced input: CD4+ T cells from PBMCs. V usage is TRBV6-2 or TRBV6-3 and J usage is TRBJ1-1, with D unresolved. The sequence derives from a human donor with Susac syndrome. The CDR3 DNA is TGTGCCAGCAGAATGGGTCTCATGAACACTGAAGCTTTCTTT. Residues: CASRMGLMNTEAFF.